This TCR beta chain originates from a study of blood T cell repertoires in COVID-19. The method was immunoSEQ multiplex PCR; TCRdb's version includes in-frame clones alone and lacks a portion of them. The table includes tens of thousands of clones, about 90% detected once. The V gene's germline CDR1 is KGHSH and CDR2 LQKENI. The length of the CDR3 is 14 residues. After removal of 3 bases from V and 3 bases from J, the junction contained 2 bases not matched to a gene. This clonotype was sampled from a human donor in a cohort sampled during active COVID-19. The V and J genes are TRBV18 and TRBJ1-1; 9 positions match TRBD1. Sequenced input: peripheral blood. CDR3 sequence reads: CASSPTGGDTEAFF. The DNA of the CDR3 is TGTGCCAGCTCACCGACAGGGGGGGACACTGAAGCTTTCTTT.